This TCR beta chain was identified in a study of OX40 agonist ivuxolimab in advanced cancers. With regard to the full study: The costimulatory receptor OX40 (CD134) was targeted by ivuxolimab, a fully human IgG2 agonistic monoclonal antibody. Peripheral TCRbeta sequencing aimed to test whether ivuxolimab altered TCR sequence diversity and caused clonal T-cell expansion. The dose-escalation cohort was 80% to 90% male with a mean age of 60 years, ranging from 23 to 79. Patients were allowed to have had prior anti-PD-1, anti-PD-L1 or anti-CTLA-4 therapy, and around 40% of the dose-escalation patients had previously received checkpoint inhibitors. The paper describes the monotherapy dose-escalation part (N = 52 patients) of the phase I trial of ivuxolimab. Partial responses occurred in three dose-escalation patients: two with cutaneous melanoma and one with hepatocellular carcinoma. Of the 50 or so patients in dose escalation, 19 had hepatocellular carcinoma, around 15 had melanoma, 9 had renal cell carcinoma and 9 had head and neck cancer. Intravenous ivuxolimab was administered to patients every 2 weeks at six dose levels: 0.01, 0.1, 0.3, 1.5, 3 and 10 mg/kg.

Patients with autoimmune disease history or receiving systemic immunosuppression were excluded from the trial. Peripheral blood for TCR sequencing was drawn from every dose cohort at baseline, at cycle 4 day 1 and at cycle 7 day 1. The samples were taken from a phase I, first-in-human, multicenter, open-label dose-escalation trial of ivuxolimab. Adults with locally advanced or metastatic melanoma, renal cell carcinoma, hepatocellular carcinoma or head and neck squamous cell carcinoma were enrolled in the trial. CD4+ and CD8+ T cells were sorted separately from peripheral blood before TCR sequencing. To sequence the TCRbeta CDR3 region, genomic DNA was isolated from the sorted cells. The immunoSEQ Assay was used for sequencing of TCRbeta CDR3 regions. Drawn from immuneACCESS, this table holds only the in-frame rearrangements with V and J called that TCRdb kept. Clones are partly lost; checked studies trace under half to an unresolved V gene and leave the rest unexplained. A total of 50,000 to 70,000 clones appear in this sample, 80% to 90% of them only once. The leading ten clones occupy about 0.41% of the sample.

What the work shows at the level of the full study, not this receptor alone: After ivuxolimab, more expanded clones were found on average in CD8+ T cells than in CD4+ T cells. The antigen specificity of the peripheral T cells that underwent clonal expansion was not determined. Low levels of normalized T-cell clonal expansion were also seen in some patients who did not respond. At doses from 0.1 to 3.0 mg/kg, clonal expansion was seen in both CD4+ and CD8+ blood T cells between baseline and week 6. In the 0.1-3.0 mg/kg groups, partial responders had among the lowest normalized peripheral clonal expansion, particularly in CD8+ T cells.

On this clone: The clone's antigen remains unknown. No clone much larger than this one lies a single base away; base qualities are absent.

This TCR was sampled from an adult with an advanced solid tumor such as melanoma, head and neck, liver or kidney cancer. The sample was CD4+ or CD8+ T cells sorted from blood, taken in a trial of the OX40 agonist ivuxolimab.

The DNA reads as follows: TGTGCCTGGAGTTGGCAGGGTAATATGGCTTTCTTT. The encoded protein is CAWSWQGNMAFF. Here the chain combines TRBV30 and TRBJ1-1; possibly the D gene is TRBD1, per 5 matching bases. The CDR3 runs 12 amino acids, cysteine and phenylalanine included. Only CDR3 DNA is held: 36 bases, read in frame from base 1. The trim is 2 bases for V and 11 bases for J, with a gap of 15 bases between the germline ends. CDR1 and CDR2, looked up from the germline V gene (reference sequence), are GTSNPN and SVGIG.